One T cell receptor beta chain is described in this entry. Its antigen is not known. This sample was taken from a study of cytomegalovirus exposure and HLA in healthy donors. Both 60 Vbeta primers and 13 Jbeta primers went into the PCR. Libraries were prepared by immunoSEQ multiplex PCR; TCRdb keeps only in-frame clonotypes and omits some of them. This table has 65,000 to 95,000 clones, approximately 80% appearing once. Whole-study findings and limits: Later genetic work tied a missense DCLRE1C variant to beta-chain V and J trimming. Most CMV-associated TCR beta chains were later found to appear HLA-restricted. Previous analysis showed most TCR beta V segments were productive about 87% or about 30% of the time. CMV serostatus was the only immune exposure information that was available.

Material: PBMCs. The TCR sequence derives from a human donor in good health.

CDR3 in amino acids: CASSLGAGQGMNTEAFF. CDR3 DNA sequence: TGCGCCAGCAGCTTGGGGGCGGGACAGGGGATGAACACTGAAGCTTTCTTT. The chain employs TRBV5-1 and TRBJ1-1; 10 nucleotides line up with TRBD1. Trimming took 0 bases from V and 0 from J; bases not matched to a gene: 5. The CDR3 is 17 residues long. Per the germline V gene, CDR1 is SGHRS and CDR2 is YFSETQ.